Shown below are 22 T cell receptor beta chains from a single sample sequenced in a study of cytomegalovirus exposure and HLA in healthy donors. PCR primers comprised 60 Vbeta and 13 Jbeta primers. Sequencing used immunoSEQ multiplex PCR; TCRdb keeps in-frame clones, though not all of them. The sample has about 93,000 clones; around 76% are singletons. Input material: PBMCs. The receptors were gathered from a man aged 25-40 years in good health and CMV-seronegative.

V usage is TRBV4-2 and J usage is TRBJ2-7; 7 bases fit TRBD2. Looked up from germline, CDR1 is LGHNA and CDR2 is YNFKEQ. The ends lost 0 bases at V and 2 bases at J; junction bases unmatched: 1. The CDR3 totals 14 residues. CDR3 region: CASSQETSTYEQYF. CDR3 coding DNA: TGTGCCAGCAGCCAAGAGACTAGCACCTACGAGCAGTACTTC.

The chain combines TRBV29-1 with TRBJ1-2; 10 bases are shared with TRBD1. V dropped 3 bases and J dropped 1; count of bases not matched to a gene: 14. Germline CDR1 reads SQVTM; CDR2 reads ANQGSEA. This CDR3 contains 18 residues. This chain's CDR3 is CSVEQTGGEIRFNYGYTF. The DNA of the CDR3 is TGCAGCGTTGAGCAGACAGGGGGCGAGATACGATTTAACTATGGCTACACCTTC.

This clone was seen just once. The chain couples TRBV7-3 to TRBJ2-6; perhaps TRBD2 as D (6 bases). The CDR3 consists of 16 residues. The V and J ends lost 7 bases and 3 bases respectively, with 16 bases between them. Germline CDR1 and CDR2: SGHTA and FQGTGA. CDR3 region: CASTITWGDGANVLTF. The CDR3 DNA reads as TGTGCCAGCACCATCACGTGGGGGGATGGGGCCAACGTCCTGACTTTC.

For the CDR3, the DNA is TGTGCCAGCAGTTACTCGGGCTTTTCAGGGAAAGGGTCCCTCCACTTT. Protein sequence: CASSYSGFSGKGSLHF. V is TRBV6-5 and J is TRBJ1-6; a weak D match, TRBD1 (5 bases). Trimming shortened V by 0 bases and J by 14 bases, and 20 bases separated the two germline ends. Germline V lookup: CDR1 MNHEY, CDR2 SVGAGI. The CDR3 loop spans 16 amino acids.

V gene TRBV28 combines with J gene TRBJ1-1; D remains ambiguous. Germline assignment: CDR1 MDHEN and CDR2 SYDVKM. Deletions cut 5 bases from V and 0 bases from J, with 7 bases between. CDR3 length: 13 amino acids. The CDR3 region is CASSIDMNTEAFF. Written as DNA, the CDR3 is TGTGCCAGCAGTATTGACATGAACACTGAAGCTTTCTTT. Filled out from reference TRBV28 and TRBJ1-1, the complete variable domain reads DVKVTQSSRYLVKRTGEKVFLECVQDMDHENMFWYRQDPGLGLRLIYFSYDVKMKEKGDIPEGYSVSREKKERFSLILESASTNQTSMYLCASSIDMNTEAFFGQGTRLTVV.

The rearrangement uses TRBV6-1 and TRBJ2-3, with D tentatively TRBD1 (6 bases). Germline V CDR1 and CDR2: MNHNS, SASEGT. The CDR3 has 14 amino acids. Trimming cost V 7 bases and J 1 base, with 12 bases left between them. CDR3 sequence: CASKQTGGTDTQYF. For the CDR3, the DNA is TGTGCCAGCAAACAGACAGGAGGCACAGATACGCAGTATTTT.

The chain carries TRBV29-1 and TRBJ2-1; D is possibly TRBD2 (6 bases). The V end was cut by 0 bases, the J end by 1 base, with 25 bases between. The CDR3 contains 20 residues. CDR1 is SQVTM and CDR2 is ANQGSEA in the germline V gene. The CDR3 region is CSVEDLSSVGLLVSYNEQFF. CDR3 sequence (DNA): TGCAGCGTTGAAGATTTGTCTAGCGTTGGTCTGTTGGTGTCCTACAATGAGCAGTTCTTC.

The chain is built from TRBV7-9 and TRBJ2-7; possible D gene TRBD1, 5 bases. This CDR3 spans 14 amino acids. The V gene's germline CDR1 is SEHNR and CDR2 FQNEAQ (reference sequence). V dropped 3 bases and J dropped 2 bases, with 11 bases sitting between them. The CDR3 DNA reads as TGTGCCAGCAGCTTGGGTGGGGCTACCTACGAGCAGTACGTC. It yields the protein CASSLGGATYEQYV.

The chain combines TRBV7-9 with TRBJ1-4, with 7 bases fitting TRBD1. The CDR3 extends over 13 amino acids. The V segment lost 4 bases and the J segment 8 bases; nucleotides outside the gene matches: 4. Per germline, CDR1 SEHNR and CDR2 FQNEAQ (reference sequence). In nucleotides, the CDR3 is TGTGCCAGCAGCTCGGCAGGGGGGGAAAAACTGTTTTTT. Translation gives CASSSAGGEKLFF.

This chain joins TRBV5-4 and TRBJ1-5, with D perhaps TRBD1 (5 bases). The V end was cut by 0 bases, the J end by 9 bases, with 16 bases between. The CDR3 has 15 residues. In germline, CDR1 is SGHNT, CDR2 YYREEE (reference sequence). The CDR3 here is CASSLGGTPSGPQHF. CDR3 bases: TGTGCCAGCAGCTTGGGGGGGACTCCCTCGGGGCCCCAGCATTTT.

The J gene is TRBJ1-2, the V gene TRBV6-1, with unresolved D. V was shortened by 5 bases and J by 4 bases, with 14 bases between the two germline ends. CDR1 and CDR2 (germline): MNHNS, SASEGT. The CDR3 has 14 residues. CDR3 sequence reads: CASSSSVRSYGYTF. For the CDR3, the DNA is TGTGCCAGCAGTTCCTCGGTTAGAAGCTATGGCTACACCTTC.

This rearrangement joins TRBV19 to TRBJ2-3; 9 positions agree with TRBD1. V lost 7 bases and J lost 3; bases outside the gene matches: 5. The CDR3 has 14 residues. Germline loops: CDR1 LNHDA, CDR2 SQIVND (reference sequence). The CDR3 coding sequence is TGTGCCAGTACCCCGGACAGGGGAACAGATACGCAGTATTTT. Encoded protein: CASTPDRGTDTQYF.

This chain connects TRBV5-6 to TRBJ1-1; D possibly corresponds to TRBD1 (6 bases). V was trimmed by 0 bases and J by 0 bases, leaving 9 bases between them. CDR3 size: 15 residues. The germline V gene encodes CDR1 SGHDT and CDR2 YYEEEE. The CDR3 DNA reads TGTGCCAGCAGCTTGGTAGGGGGAATGAACACTGAAGCTTTCTTT. This encodes CASSLVGGMNTEAFF.

The gene calls are TRBV18 and TRBJ1-1; 7 bases fit TRBD1. The CDR3 loop spans 18 amino acids. Germline CDR1 KGHSH, CDR2 LQKENI. V shed 3 bases, J shed 6 bases, and the junction held 19 bases outside the gene matches. CDR3 coding DNA: TGTGCCAGCTCACCCGTCAGATCCCAGGGGGGAAGTTACGCTGAAGCTTTCTTT. Protein sequence: CASSPVRSQGGSYAEAFF. The full variable domain, in which reference TRBV18 and TRBJ1-1 provide the parts outside the CDR3, is NAGVMQNPRHLVRRRGQEARLRCSPMKGHSHVYWYRQLPEEGLKFMVYLQKENIIDESGMPKERFSAEFPKEGPSILRIQQVVRGDSAAYFCASSPVRSQGGSYAEAFFGQGTRLTVV.

The sample holds one count of this clone. V is TRBV21-1 and J is TRBJ1-1; TRBD1 is the table's D call and was not checked against the DNA. TRBV21-1 is assigned pseudogene status. This CDR3 comprises 15 residues. The CDR3 DNA is TGTGCCAGCAGCACGACACAGGGGACTGGCACTGAAGCTTTCTTT. As protein: CASSTTQGTGTEAFF.

This clone was picked up a small number of times. The chain uses TRBV5-6 and TRBJ2-1, with 13 bases aligning to TRBD2. J lost 7 bases, V lost 0 bases, and 4 bases had no gene match. The CDR3 runs to 16 residues. The germline CDR1 and CDR2 sequences are SGHDT and YYEEEE. The CDR3 DNA reads TGTGCCAGCAGCTTGGTTCGGACTAGCGGGGGAAATGAGCAGTTCTTC. Translation gives CASSLVRTSGGNEQFF.

Written as DNA, the CDR3 is TGTGCCAGCAGAGGGGCGGCGGAAAGCACAGATACGCAGTATTTT. Translated: CASRGAAESTDTQYF. This chain connects TRBV14 to TRBJ2-3; D possibly corresponds to TRBD1 (5 bases). The CDR3 runs 15 residues. Germline V CDR1 and CDR2: SGHDN, FVKESK. Trimming stripped 6 bases from V and 0 bases from J, with 13 bases between.

The chain's CDR3 is CASSGASGGGDTQYF. CDR3 coding DNA: TGTGCCAGCAGCGGTGCTAGCGGGGGAGGGGATACGCAGTATTTT. The V gene is TRBV9, the J gene TRBJ2-3; TRBD2 matches 10 bases. There are 15 residues in the CDR3. Germline V lookup: CDR1 SGDLS, CDR2 YYNGEE. With V trimmed by 3 bases and J by 6 bases, 7 bases remained unmatched.

The rearrangement joins TRBV18 to TRBJ1-5; no reliable D call. Germline CDR1 KGHSH, CDR2 LQKENI. The germline V and J ends were trimmed by 2 bases and 5 bases, with 7 bases remaining between them. The CDR3 extends over 13 amino acids. CDR3 in DNA: TGTGCCAGCTCACCATTTTCAGATCAGCCCCAGCATTTT. Translation gives CASSPFSDQPQHF.

The J gene is TRBJ1-1, the V gene TRBV5-1; a weak D match, TRBD1 (6 bases). Germline-derived CDR1 and CDR2 are SGHRS and YFSETQ. The CDR3 contains 13 residues. The germline V and J ends were trimmed by 5 bases and 6 bases, with 14 bases remaining between them. The CDR3 DNA reads TGCGCCAGCAGATCTGGGGGCGCGGCTGAAGCTTTCTTT. Residues: CASRSGGAAEAFF.

The rearrangement links TRBV9 to TRBJ2-1; 11 bases line up with TRBD2. This CDR3 is 16 amino acids long. The V gene's germline CDR1 is SGDLS and CDR2 YYNGEE. The junction had 13 bases not matched to a gene; V was cut back by 4 bases and J by 10 bases. In DNA form, the CDR3 reads TGTGCCAGCAGCCCCTGGGAACTAGCGGGAGCTGGGGAGCAGTTCTTC. This codes for CASSPWELAGAGEQFF.

The CDR3 spells CASSQVRNGNTIYF. The CDR3 DNA sequence: TGCGCCAGCAGCCAGGTCAGGAATGGAAACACCATATATTTT. This chain uses TRBV4-3 with TRBJ1-3; D is unresolved. The V gene's germline CDR1 is LGHNA and CDR2 YSLEER. V lost 3 bases to trimming and J lost 3 bases, with 9 bases between them. The CDR3 is made up of 14 amino acids.